This T cell receptor (beta chain) was captured in a study of shared clonotypes between healthy human individuals. TCRdb keeps only in-frame clones here, not all; method: immunoSEQ multiplex PCR. Of some 2,000,000 clones listed, 90% to 95% were seen once; the top ten hold 0.1% to 0.15%. Germline V lookup: CDR1 SNHLY, CDR2 FYNNEI. The V and J ends lost 6 bases and 0 bases respectively, with 9 bases between them. This CDR3 has 14 amino acids. The chain uses TRBV2 and TRBJ1-5, with a possible D match to TRBD1 (5 bases). The receptor was isolated from a man aged 18 to 35 in good health. Sequencing used naive CD4+ T cells sorted from blood. Described subset: CD45RA+ positively selected. CDR3 DNA sequence: TGTGCCAGCAGGTATGGGGCTAGCAATCAGCCCCAGCATTTT. Translation: CASRYGASNQPQHF.